Below are 7 T cell receptor beta chains sequenced from a single sample in a study of blood T cell repertoires in COVID-19. The repertoire was sequenced with immunoSEQ multiplex PCR; TCRdb's copy has only in-frame clones and lacks some. The repertoire holds under 150,000 clones, with about 84% as singletons. Material: peripheral blood. These receptors were collected from a woman of 80 years or more in a cohort sampled during active or convalescent COVID-19.

This clone was seen once. This chain links TRBV7-2 with TRBJ2-2; TRBD2 matches at 8 bases. This CDR3 comprises 14 residues. The junction had 4 bases not matched to a gene; V was cut back by 5 bases and J by 5 bases. In germline, CDR1 is SGHTA, CDR2 FQGNSA. CDR3 residues: CASSAGGWTGELFF. CDR3 sequence (DNA): TGTGCCAGCAGCGCGGGGGGCTGGACCGGGGAGCTGTTTTTT. Using reference TRBV7-2 and TRBJ2-2 for the parts outside the CDR3, the full variable domain is GAGVSQSPSNKVTEKGKDVELRCDPISGHTALYWYRQSLGQGLEFLIYFQGNSAPDKSGLPSDRFSAERTGGSVSTLTIQRTQQEDSAVYLCASSAGGWTGELFFGEGSRLTVL.

The chain links TRBV5-1 to TRBJ1-6; D gene unclear. Germline V gene sequence: CDR1 SGHRS, CDR2 YFSETQ. The V end was cut by 0 bases, the J end by 2 bases, with 6 bases between. This CDR3 contains 15 residues. CDR3 in amino acids: CASSLDRTYNSPLHF. CDR3 sequence (DNA): TGCGCCAGCAGCTTGGACAGAACCTATAATTCACCCCTCCACTTT.

This clone was recorded once. This CDR3 is CASSLQGAVIYGYTF. In DNA, the CDR3 is TGTGCCAGCAGCCTCCAGGGGGCGGTGATCTATGGCTACACCTTC. The rearrangement joins TRBV7-2 to TRBJ1-2, with 8 bases lining up with TRBD1. The trim removed 5 bases at V and 4 bases at J, leaving 9 bases unmatched. The germline CDR1 and CDR2 sequences are SGHTA and FQGNSA. The CDR3 covers 15 residues.

The chain couples TRBV5-1 to TRBJ1-1; tentatively, D is TRBD1 (5 bases). Per the germline V gene, CDR1 is SGHRS and CDR2 is YFSETQ. The CDR3 runs to 15 residues. Trimming cost V 3 bases and J 3 bases, with 15 bases left between them. The CDR3: CASSSLGRDDTEAFF. The CDR3 DNA follows: TGCGCCAGCAGCTCGCTTGGCAGGGATGACACTGAAGCTTTCTTT.

This clone was seen once. This chain joins TRBV4-1 and TRBJ1-2; TRBD1 agrees at 7 bases. Looked up from germline, CDR1 is MGHRA and CDR2 is YSYEKL. CDR3 size: 14 residues. The trim removed 8 bases at V and 7 bases at J, leaving 13 bases unmatched. CDR3 nucleotide sequence: TGCGCCAGCGGAGTCGACAGGGTTGTTGGTGGCTACACCTTC. Protein sequence: CASGVDRVVGGYTF.

The chain uses TRBV7-2 and TRBJ2-3; possibly TRBD1 for D (5 bases). The CDR3 is 15 amino acids. Looked up from germline, CDR1 is SGHTA and CDR2 is FQGNSA. Trimming stripped 3 bases from V and 4 bases from J, with 14 bases between. CDR3 region: CASSLPVGAADTQYF. Written as DNA, the CDR3 is TGTGCCAGCAGCTTGCCCGTAGGGGCGGCAGATACGCAGTATTTT.

V usage is TRBV19 and J usage is TRBJ1-2, with D maybe TRBD1 (5 bases). Trimming pared 8 bases from V and 4 bases from J, leaving 14 bases between. There are 13 residues in the CDR3. Germline V gene lookup returns CDR1 LNHDA and CDR2 SQIVND (reference sequence). DNA for the CDR3: TGTGCCAGTGGCGCTGGGGCTTCCTATGGCTACACCTTC. Translated: CASGAGASYGYTF.